This note documents a single TCR beta chain sequence. Antigen: not known. The record originates from a study of T cells in Graves' hyperthyroidism and ophthalmopathy. Overall study context: Peripheral blood was taken when the disease was first diagnosed, before any treatment began. Findings and limits, study-wide: Median prediction lead before ophthalmopathy onset was about 6.5 months with the model.

Germline V gene lookup returns CDR1 DFQATT and CDR2 SNEGSKA (reference sequence). The CDR3 contains 14 residues. The V gene end was trimmed by 3 bases and the J gene end by 6 bases; junction bases not matched to a gene: 8. Amplified TCR beta CDR3 regions derived from RNA transcripts. A set of HTBI primers served as the primers for a first-round RT-PCR of the TCR CDR3. TCRdb used MiXCR to reprocess the multiplex PCR reads, holding one entry per CDR3 protein. The sample carries about 590,000 distinct CDR3 sequences, 14% recorded once. This TCR was sampled from a woman younger than 30 with Graves' ophthalmopathy. V gene TRBV20-1 combines with J gene TRBJ2-7, with 10 bases fitting TRBD2. The sequencing input was blood. CDR3 bases: TGCAGTGCTAGCTACCTAGCGGGAGCGGGCGAGCAGTACTTC. Translation gives CSASYLAGAGEQYF.